This TCR beta chain appears in the sequencing data of a study of T-cell memory formation after mild COVID-19. Across the study: Largely donor-specific TCR clusters were found.

Germline loops: CDR1 KGHDR, CDR2 SFDVKD. V dropped 10 bases and J dropped 1 base, with 9 bases sitting between them. The CDR3 has 12 residues. Study observations and caveats: Several responding clones turned up in pre-infection memory, indicating that cross-reactive memory may have taken part. Day 37-peaking second-wave clones had unconfirmed SARS-CoV-2 specificity.

5'RACE with constant-segment primers built TCRalpha and TCRbeta cDNA libraries with UMIs. In TCRdb, the 5' RACE reads were re-called with MiXCR into one record per CDR3 protein. Seen here are about 55,000 distinct CDR3 sequences, more than 8% observed once, and the top ten hold 1.2%. As for this clonotype: Its antigen is currently unknown.

This receptor was identified in a man between 18 and 35 years old who had mild COVID-19 (a few samples of this study predate the infection). Cell type and time point are not known. V usage is TRBV24-1 and J usage is TRBJ1-1; D is undetermined. Sequencing was done on a sample of PBMCs or a T cell subset sorted from them (not recorded which). DNA of the CDR3: TGTGCCACGGCGAGGGAGAACACTGAAGCTTTCTTT. It specifies CATARENTEAFF.